One and the same sample provided the 17 T cell receptor beta chains below, sequenced in a study of blood T cell repertoires in COVID-19 (dated by TCRdb to 2019 to 2021). Preparation of the library involved the immunoSEQ multiplex PCR assay. Here the immuneACCESS table is served through TCRdb, limited to in-frame sequences with V and J called. Missing clones are a known gap in these copies; in checked studies unresolved V genes cover under half, and the rest lacks a known reason. This sample has about 62,000 clones in its table, and roughly 90% of those were observed once. 3.9% of the sample lies in the top ten. Sequenced input: peripheral blood. All receptors derive from a human donor in a cohort sampled during active COVID-19.

This chain connects TRBV6-6 to TRBJ1-1; no definite D call. The V end was cut by 11 bases, the J end by 3 bases, with 13 bases between. This CDR3 has 12 amino acids. CDR1 and CDR2 from the germline V gene are MNHNY and SVGAGI (reference sequence). CDR3 bases: TGTGCCGCGACGGGGTGGGACACTGAAGCTTTCTTT. Encoded protein: CAATGWDTEAFF.

The chain combines TRBV4-2 with TRBJ1-1; D perhaps matches TRBD1 (6 bases). Germline V gene data show CDR1 as LGHNA and CDR2 as YNFKEQ. There are 16 residues in the CDR3. Trimming removed 0 bases from V and 2 bases from J, with 13 bases in between. The CDR3 here is CASSQDPGTTNTEAFF. The DNA of the CDR3 is TGTGCCAGCAGCCAAGATCCCGGGACAACAAACACTGAAGCTTTCTTT.

The V and J genes are TRBV27 and TRBJ1-6, with D perhaps matching TRBD1 (6 bases). V lost 0 bases and J 6 bases, leaving 15 bases between the germline ends. Germline values: CDR1 MNHEY, CDR2 SMNVEV (reference sequence). The CDR3 sequence is 17 residues long. The CDR3 sequence: CASSLSPAGGSNSPLHF. The CDR3 DNA follows: TGTGCCAGCAGTTTATCCCCCGCGGGGGGCAGTAATTCACCCCTCCACTTT.

The V call is TRBV6-2 or TRBV6-3, the J call TRBJ2-5; 7 positions match TRBD2. The length of the CDR3 is 16 residues. V shed 2 bases and J 0 bases; nucleotides not matched to a gene: 6. The germline CDR1 and CDR2 sequences are MNHEY and SVGEGT. The CDR3 sequence is CASSYGASGDQETQYF. CDR3 nucleotides: TGTGCCAGCAGTTACGGGGCTAGCGGAGACCAAGAGACCCAGTACTTC.

The genes are TRBV9 and TRBJ2-3, with TRBD2 matching 7 bases. Germline V gene sequence: CDR1 SGDLS, CDR2 YYNGEE. The CDR3 runs to 15 residues. Trimming removed 4 bases from V and 3 bases from J; junction bases left unmatched: 8. CDR3: CASSWAGALTDTQYF. The DNA of the CDR3 is TGTGCCAGCAGCTGGGCGGGAGCCTTAACAGATACGCAGTATTTT.

This sequence joins TRBV7-8 and TRBJ1-1; a weak D match, TRBD1 (6 bases). Trimming shortened V by 1 base and J by 0 bases, and 9 bases separated the two germline ends. Per germline, CDR1 SGHVS and CDR2 FQNEAQ. The CDR3 sequence is 15 residues long. CDR3 DNA sequence: TGTGCCAGCAGCTTAGACGACAGGCTGAACACTGAAGCTTTCTTT. It translates to CASSLDDRLNTEAFF.

The V call is TRBV29-1, the J call TRBJ2-7; 12 bases line up with TRBD2. The CDR3 covers 16 residues. CDR1 and CDR2 from the germline V gene are SQVTM and ANQGSEA. Trimming took 5 bases from V and 1 from J; bases not matched to a gene: 9. DNA of the CDR3: TGCAGCGTTTTCGGGACTAGCGGGCCAAAATCCTACGAGCAGTACTTC. It yields the protein CSVFGTSGPKSYEQYF.

The table lists this clone with a few counts. The V call is TRBV25-1, the J call TRBJ2-3; 8 bases map to TRBD2. The germline CDR1 and CDR2 sequences are MGHDK and SYGVNS. With 4 bases clipped from V and 5 bases from J, the junction kept 8 bases outside the gene matches. This CDR3 spans 15 amino acids. Here the CDR3 reads CASSGAGGAEDTQYF. The CDR3 region has the DNA TGTGCCAGCAGTGGTGCCGGGGGGGCCGAAGATACGCAGTATTTT.

V and J are TRBV7-9 and TRBJ2-3; 10 bases fit TRBD2. CDR1 is SEHNR, CDR2 FQNEAQ, per germline (reference sequence). J lost 0 bases, V lost 5 bases, and 2 bases had no gene match. The CDR3 contains 15 residues. The CDR3 is CASSTLAGSTDTQYF. The CDR3 DNA reads TGTGCCAGCAGCACACTAGCGGGGAGCACAGATACGCAGTATTTT.

V usage is TRBV28 and J usage is TRBJ1-1; D gene ambiguous. V was trimmed by 4 bases and J by 0 bases, leaving 6 bases between them. This CDR3 comprises 13 residues. The germline V gene encodes CDR1 MDHEN and CDR2 SYDVKM. The CDR3 loop is CASSSVLNTEAFF. The CDR3 DNA follows: TGTGCCAGCAGTTCAGTTTTGAACACTGAAGCTTTCTTT.

This chain links TRBV12-5 with TRBJ1-5; 12 bases are shared with TRBD1. CDR3 length equals 17 residues. From germline, CDR1 is LGHNT and CDR2 FRNRAP. The V and J ends lost 4 bases and 5 bases, in that order; junction bases with no gene match: 9. CDR3: CASGSNPGTGGHQPQHF. The CDR3, as DNA: TGTGCTAGTGGTTCCAATCCCGGGACAGGGGGCCATCAGCCCCAGCATTTT.

This clone has just one count. V gene TRBV7-9 combines with J gene TRBJ1-2; D gene unclear. CDR3 length equals 14 residues. CDR1 SEHNR and CDR2 FQNEAQ come from the germline V gene (reference sequence). Trimming took 4 bases from V and 2 from J, leaving 11 bases between them. CDR3 coding DNA: TGTGCCAGCAGCTACGGGGTGCGGAACTATGGCTACACCTTC. This encodes CASSYGVRNYGYTF.

This sequence joins TRBV30 and TRBJ1-2; possibly TRBD1 for D (5 bases). Germline V CDR1 and CDR2: GTSNPN, SVGIG (reference sequence). CDR3 size: 15 residues. Trimming took 7 bases from V and 1 from J, leaving 19 bases between them. CDR3 in amino acids: CASTSGLKRNYGYTF. The CDR3 DNA reads as TGTGCCTCAACATCGGGACTTAAACGTAACTATGGCTACACCTTC.

The chain has TRBV7-2 and TRBJ2-7, with D maybe TRBD2 (5 bases). Trimming left V 4 bases short and J 2 bases short, with 21 bases between. The V gene's germline CDR1 is SGHTA and CDR2 FQGNSA. The CDR3 loop spans 17 amino acids. Here the CDR3 DNA reads TGTGCCAGCAGCTACACCTTACTAGGACGGGTTACCTACGAGCAGTACTTC. It translates to CASSYTLLGRVTYEQYF.

The chain's CDR3 is CAWSVLMADEKLFF. As DNA, the CDR3 is TGTGCCTGGAGTGTACTCATGGCGGATGAAAAACTGTTTTTT. The chain joins TRBV30 to TRBJ1-4; D unclear. In germline, CDR1 is GTSNPN, CDR2 SVGIG (reference sequence). The V end was cut by 0 bases, the J end by 6 bases, with 11 bases between. CDR3 length: 14 residues.

V is TRBV7-8 and J is TRBJ2-6, with D unresolved. Per germline, CDR1 SGHVS and CDR2 FQNEAQ. The length of the CDR3 is 17 residues. V was shortened by 6 bases and J by 0 bases, with 15 bases between the two germline ends. The CDR3 DNA reads as TGTGCCAGCAGTTCCAAAGACTCGGGCTCTGGGGCCAACGTCCTGACTTTC. This codes for CASSSKDSGSGANVLTF. The variable domain in full, completed from reference TRBV7-8 and TRBJ2-6, reads GAGVSQSPRYKVAKRGQDVALRCDPISGHVSLFWYQQALGQGPEFLTYFQNEAQLDKSGLPSDRFFAERPEGSVSTLKIQRTQQEDSAVYLCASSSKDSGSGANVLTFGAGSRLTVL.

To note about this clone: At one end the junction does not follow the germline gene, possibly because of a read error. The chain carries TRBV7-9 and TRBJ1-2; D uncertain. CDR3 size: 9 residues. From germline, CDR1 is SEHNR and CDR2 FQNEAQ (reference sequence). The CDR3 DNA is TGTGCCAGCAGCCCTAAGCCGCCCTTC. Protein: CASSPKPPF.